This TCR beta chain was sequenced during a study of lymphopenia after photon versus proton radiotherapy. Sequencing used immunoSEQ multiplex PCR; TCRdb keeps in-frame clones, though not all of them. The sample records 14,000 or so clones, roughly four fifths being singletons. In the case of this clone: Its antigen is as yet unknown.

CDR3 size: 13 residues. Germline CDR1 and CDR2: SNHLY and FYNNEI. V lost 5 bases and J lost 7, with 13 bases in between. Findings of the study overall: Photon-treated patients lost naive T cells and TCR diversity; proton-treated stayed stable. A bigger post-nadir fall in TCR diversity correlated inversely with survival time in deceased patients. After lymphocyte nadir, photon-treated repertoires showed oligoclonal expansion, especially CD8+ Temra.

Sequenced material: peripheral blood, taken from a patient treated with photon-based radiotherapy. The chain couples TRBV2 to TRBJ2-3, with a tentative D call TRBD1 (6 bases). The receptor was isolated from a man aged 50 or older with gastric cancer. As DNA, the CDR3 is TGTGCCAGCAGTACTGGACAGAGCAATACGCAGTATTTT. Protein product: CASSTGQSNTQYF.